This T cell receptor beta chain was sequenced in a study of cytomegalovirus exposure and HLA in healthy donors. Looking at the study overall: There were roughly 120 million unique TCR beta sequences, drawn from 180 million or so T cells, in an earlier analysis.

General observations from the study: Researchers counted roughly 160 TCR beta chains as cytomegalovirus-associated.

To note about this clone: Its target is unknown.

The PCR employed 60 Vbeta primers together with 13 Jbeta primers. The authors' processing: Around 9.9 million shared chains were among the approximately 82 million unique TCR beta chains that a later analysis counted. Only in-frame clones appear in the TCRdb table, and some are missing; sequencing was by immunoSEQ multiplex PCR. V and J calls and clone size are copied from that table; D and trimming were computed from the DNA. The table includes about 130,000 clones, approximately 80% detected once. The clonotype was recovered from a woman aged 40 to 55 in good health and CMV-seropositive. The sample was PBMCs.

The CDR3: CSAVQGAANTGELFF. CDR3 DNA: TGCAGCGCCGTTCAGGGGGCTGCGAACACCGGGGAGCTGTTTTTT. V and J are TRBV29-1 and TRBJ2-2; 8 positions agree with TRBD1. The germline V gene encodes CDR1 SQVTM and CDR2 ANQGSEA. CDR3 length: 15 amino acids. Unmatched junction bases numbered 7, after V lost 7 bases and J lost 0 bases.